Sequencing of this T cell receptor beta chain was carried out in a study of breast tumors, draining lymph nodes, adjacent tissues. Findings and limits, study-wide: The data were judged consistent with most tumor T cells coming from lymph node and expanding in tumor.

This clonotype was detected ten times or more. Its specificity is unknown. MiXCR, run by TCRdb on the multiplex PCR reads, gives a single entry per CDR3 protein. The table includes approximately 150,000 distinct CDR3 sequences, approximately 33% detected once. Breast cancer patients provided tissue from their axillary draining lymph nodes. V shed 5 bases, J shed 6 bases, and the junction held 7 bases outside the gene matches. This CDR3 has 13 amino acids. The germline V gene has CDR1 SEHNR and CDR2 FQNEAQ (reference sequence). The chain joins TRBV7-9 to TRBJ2-7; 7 bases map to TRBD2. The receptor's source is a female donor with breast cancer. Some clones in this sample may be carry-over from other donors' samples. Material: axillary lymph node tissue. The DNA of the CDR3 is TGTGCCAGCAGCCCGGACGGGGGGTCCGAGCAGTACTTC. This encodes CASSPDGGSEQYF.